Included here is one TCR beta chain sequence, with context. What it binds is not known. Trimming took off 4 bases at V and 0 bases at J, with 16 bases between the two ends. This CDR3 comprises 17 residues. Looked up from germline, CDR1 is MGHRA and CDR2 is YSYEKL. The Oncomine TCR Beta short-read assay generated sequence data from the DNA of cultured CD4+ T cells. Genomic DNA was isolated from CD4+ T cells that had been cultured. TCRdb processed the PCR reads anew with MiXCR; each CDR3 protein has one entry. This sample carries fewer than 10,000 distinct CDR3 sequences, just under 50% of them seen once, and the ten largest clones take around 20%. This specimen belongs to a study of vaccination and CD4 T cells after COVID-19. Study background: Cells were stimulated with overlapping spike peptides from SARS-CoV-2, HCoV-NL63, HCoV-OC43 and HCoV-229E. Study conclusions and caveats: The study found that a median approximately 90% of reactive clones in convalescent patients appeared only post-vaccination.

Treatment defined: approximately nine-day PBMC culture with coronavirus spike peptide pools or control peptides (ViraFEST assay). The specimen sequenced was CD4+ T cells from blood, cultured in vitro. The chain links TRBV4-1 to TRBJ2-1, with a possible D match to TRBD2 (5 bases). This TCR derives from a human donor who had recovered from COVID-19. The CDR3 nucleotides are TGCGCCAGCAGCCGAGAAGCGGAGGCTAGCTCCTACAATGAGCAGTTCTTC. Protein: CASSREAEASSYNEQFF.